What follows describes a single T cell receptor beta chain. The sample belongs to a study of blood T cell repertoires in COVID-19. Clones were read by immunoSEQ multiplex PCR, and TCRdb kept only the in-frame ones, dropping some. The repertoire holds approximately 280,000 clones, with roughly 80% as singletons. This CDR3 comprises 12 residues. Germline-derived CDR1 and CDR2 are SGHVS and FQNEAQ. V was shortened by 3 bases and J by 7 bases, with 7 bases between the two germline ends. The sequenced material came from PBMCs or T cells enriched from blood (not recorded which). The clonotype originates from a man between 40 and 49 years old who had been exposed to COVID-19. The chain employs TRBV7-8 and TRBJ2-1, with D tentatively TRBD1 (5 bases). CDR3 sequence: CASSLGLNEQFF. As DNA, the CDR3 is TGTGCCAGCAGCTTGGGGCTTAATGAGCAGTTCTTC.